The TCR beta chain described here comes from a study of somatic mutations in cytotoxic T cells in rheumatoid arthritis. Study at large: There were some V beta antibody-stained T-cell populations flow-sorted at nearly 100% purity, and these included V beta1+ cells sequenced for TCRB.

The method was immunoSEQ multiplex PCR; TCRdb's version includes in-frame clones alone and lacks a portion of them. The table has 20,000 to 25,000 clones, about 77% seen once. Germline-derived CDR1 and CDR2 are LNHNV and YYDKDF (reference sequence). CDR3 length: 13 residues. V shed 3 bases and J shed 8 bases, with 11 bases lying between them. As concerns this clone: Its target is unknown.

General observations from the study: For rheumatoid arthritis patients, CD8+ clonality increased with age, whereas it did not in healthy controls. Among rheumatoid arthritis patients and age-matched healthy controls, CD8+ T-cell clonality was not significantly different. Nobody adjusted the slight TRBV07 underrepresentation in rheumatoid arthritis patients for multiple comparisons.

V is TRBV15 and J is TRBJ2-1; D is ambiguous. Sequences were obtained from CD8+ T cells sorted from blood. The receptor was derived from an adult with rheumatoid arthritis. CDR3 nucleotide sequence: TGTGCCACCAGCAGCCGCAGCGTGGATGAGCAGTTCTTC. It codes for CATSSRSVDEQFF.